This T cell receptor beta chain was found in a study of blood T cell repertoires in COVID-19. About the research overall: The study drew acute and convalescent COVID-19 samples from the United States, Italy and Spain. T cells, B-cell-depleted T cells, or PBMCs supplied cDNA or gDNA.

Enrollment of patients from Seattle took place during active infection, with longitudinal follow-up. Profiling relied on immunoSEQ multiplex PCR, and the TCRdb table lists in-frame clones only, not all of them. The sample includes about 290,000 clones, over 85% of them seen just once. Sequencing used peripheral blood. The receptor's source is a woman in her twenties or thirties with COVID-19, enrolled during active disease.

The CDR3 is CASSLVGTYEQYF. DNA of the CDR3: TGCGCCAGCAGCTTGGTTGGCACCTACGAGCAGTACTTC. V and J are TRBV5-1 and TRBJ2-7; D uncertain. The CDR3 is 13 amino acids. The germline V and J ends were trimmed by 0 bases and 2 bases, with 6 bases remaining between them. Germline CDR1 SGHRS, CDR2 YFSETQ.